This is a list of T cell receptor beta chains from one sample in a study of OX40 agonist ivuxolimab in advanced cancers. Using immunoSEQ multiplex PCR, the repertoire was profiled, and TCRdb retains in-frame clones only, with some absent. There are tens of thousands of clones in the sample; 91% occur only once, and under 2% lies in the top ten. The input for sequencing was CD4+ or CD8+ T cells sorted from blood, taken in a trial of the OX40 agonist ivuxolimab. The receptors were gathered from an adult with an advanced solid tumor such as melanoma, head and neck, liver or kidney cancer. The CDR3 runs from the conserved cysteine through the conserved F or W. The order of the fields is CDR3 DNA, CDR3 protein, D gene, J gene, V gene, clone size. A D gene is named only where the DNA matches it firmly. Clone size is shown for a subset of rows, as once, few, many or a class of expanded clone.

TGTGCCAGCAGCCAGGGACAGGGGGCTAACTATGGCTACACCTTC,CASSQGQGANYGYTF,TRBD1,TRBJ1-2,TRBV5-8,.
TGTGCCAGCAGTGTTGACTTCTTGATCTTC,CASSVDFLIF,.,TRBJ2-1,TRBV2,.
TGTGCCAGCATCGGGACGCCAAAAAAAGCTTTCTTT,CASIGTPKKAFF,.,TRBJ1-1,TRBV28,.
TGTGCCAGCAGCTTAGCCCCAGGCGGGGGGCCCTCAGGCAATCAGCCCCAGCATTTT,CASSLAPGGGPSGNQPQHF,.,TRBJ1-5,TRBV7-6,.
TGTGCCAGCACCCGAGCGGACAGGGGAAAAACTGAAGCTTTCTTT,CASTRADRGKTEAFF,TRBD1,TRBJ1-1,TRBV6-6,few
TGTGCCAGCAGCTTGGATTGGCAGGGTAGCAACATTCAGTACTTC,CASSLDWQGSNIQYF,.,TRBJ2-4,TRBV5-6,.
TGCGCCAGCAGCTTGTCGGGGGTCGAGCCCGCCAATGAGCAGTTCTTC,CASSLSGVEPANEQFF,.,TRBJ2-1,TRBV5-1,.
TGTGCCAGCAGCAGGGACAGGGGCTATGGCTACACCTTC,CASSRDRGYGYTF,TRBD1,TRBJ1-2,TRBV5-6,.
TGCGCCAGCCTCCGAGGCCAGCGCACAGATACGCAGTATTTT,CASLRGQRTDTQYF,.,TRBJ2-3,TRBV5-1,.
TGTGCCAGCAGTTCCGGACAGGGGTCCTACAATGAGCAGTTCTTC,CASSSGQGSYNEQFF,TRBD1,TRBJ2-1,TRBV6-6,.